A selection of T cell receptor beta chains follows, all from one sample in a study of blood T cell repertoires in COVID-19. The assay was immunoSEQ multiplex PCR, and TCRdb's table has in-frame clones only and misses some. The data hold hundreds of thousands of clones, with 88% observed a single time. The sample taken for sequencing was PBMCs or T cells enriched from blood (not recorded which). The receptors come from a woman under 40 who had recovered from COVID-19. CDR3s include the opening cysteine and the closing phenylalanine or tryptophan. Each record gives: V gene, J gene, D gene, clone size, CDR3 length, CDR3 protein, CDR3 DNA. D genes are given only for firm matches. Clone size is not always given. Where it is, it says once, few, many or a class for expanded clones.

>TRBV6-1|TRBJ2-7|TRBD2|-|18
CASSDRPGTSGFSYEQYF
TGTGCCAGCAGTGACCGTCCCGGGACTAGCGGGTTCTCCTACGAGCAGTACTTC
>TRBV27|TRBJ1-1|TRBD1|-|17
CASSNTGTGLLNTEAFF
TGTGCCAGCAGTAATACCGGGACAGGGCTCCTGAACACTGAAGCTTTCTTT
>TRBV5-1|TRBJ2-7|-|-|15
CASSFTRTDRYEQYF
TGCGCCAGCAGCTTTACCCGGACAGACCGCTACGAGCAGTACTTC
>TRBV19|TRBJ1-1|TRBD1|-|13
CASNRQGVTEAFF
TGTGCCAGTAACCGACAGGGGGTCACTGAAGCTTTCTTT
>TRBV30|TRBJ1-1|-|-|13
CAWSPGRDTEAFF
TGTGCCTGGAGTCCCGGGCGGGACACTGAAGCTTTCTTT
>TRBV4-2|TRBJ2-2|TRBD2|-|18
CASSPLAGELRGTGELFF
TGTGCCAGCAGCCCACTAGCGGGAGAACTACGGGGCACCGGGGAGCTGTTTTTT
>TRBV5-1|TRBJ2-1|-|-|13
CASSTGQPNEQFF
TGCGCCAGCAGCACCGGACAGCCCAATGAGCAGTTCTTC
>TRBV4-3|TRBJ2-7|TRBD2|-|15
CASSQAASGAYEQYF
TGCGCCAGCAGCCAAGCCGCTAGCGGGGCCTACGAGCAGTACTTC
>TRBV24-1|TRBJ2-5|TRBD1|-|17
CATSVGVRRSGGETQYF
TGTGCCACCAGTGTCGGGGTCAGACGATCAGGGGGAGAGACCCAGTACTTC
>TRBV10-1|TRBJ2-3|-|-|14
CASSDEGNTDTQYF
TGCGCCAGCAGTGATGAGGGAAACACAGATACGCAGTATTTT
>TRBV5-6|TRBJ2-7|TRBD1|-|15
CASSLGTGSSYEQYF
TGTGCCAGCAGCTTGGGGACAGGGAGCTCCTACGAGCAGTACTTC
>TRBV4-2|TRBJ2-3|-|-|16
CASSYKTGGDTDTQYF
TGTGCCAGCAGCTATAAGACAGGAGGAGACACAGATACGCAGTATTTT
>TRBV18|TRBJ1-3|-|-|16
CASSPVETRPGNTIYF
TGTGCCAGCTCACCAGTAGAGACAAGGCCTGGAAACACCATATATTTT
>TRBV18|TRBJ2-7|TRBD1|-|15
CASSPWDREKHEQYF
TGTGCCAGCTCACCGTGGGACAGGGAGAAACACGAGCAGTACTTC
>TRBV30|TRBJ2-7|TRBD1|once|17
CAWSADRGQGGPYEQYF
TGTGCCTGGAGTGCCGACAGGGGACAGGGGGGCCCCTACGAGCAGTACTTC
>TRBV7-9|TRBJ2-5|-|-|16
CASSFSSGWALETQYF
TGTGCCAGCAGCTTTTCGTCAGGTTGGGCCTTAGAGACCCAGTACTTC
>TRBV4-3|TRBJ2-1|-|-|15
CASSLGGGVYNEQFF
TGCGCCAGCAGCCTTGGCGGGGGCGTATACAATGAGCAGTTCTTC
>TRBV24-1|TRBJ1-5|-|-|15
CATSDSRQGNQPQHF
TGTGCCACCAGTGATTCCAGGCAGGGAAATCAGCCCCAGCATTTT
>TRBV27|TRBJ1-1|-|-|15
CASRDPREMNTEAFF
TGTGCCAGCAGGGATCCCAGGGAAATGAACACTGAAGCTTTCTTT
>TRBV19|TRBJ1-1|-|-|16
CASSPEGGEMNTEAFF
TGTGCCAGTAGTCCTGAGGGAGGTGAGATGAACACTGAAGCTTTCTTT
>TRBV9|TRBJ1-1|-|-|13
CASSPRSGHRTFF
TGTGCCAGCAGCCCCCGGAGCGGTCATCGGACTTTCTTT
>TRBV7-2|TRBJ1-2|-|few|13
CASSQTGIGGYTF
TGTGCCAGCAGCCAAACAGGGATCGGGGGCTACACCTTC
>TRBV2|TRBJ1-3|-|-|15
CASSEDGASGNTIYF
TGTGCCAGCAGTGAAGACGGTGCCTCTGGAAACACCATATATTTT
>TRBV19|TRBJ1-2|TRBD1|-|17
CASSSEGTGWFHYGYTF
TGTGCCAGTAGTTCGGAGGGGACAGGGTGGTTCCACTATGGCTACACCTTC
>TRBV5-1|TRBJ2-1|-|-|13
CASSRDSYNEQFF
TGCGCCAGCAGCCGAGACTCGTACAATGAGCAGTTCTTC
>TRBV5-1|TRBJ1-6|-|-|17
CASSLELGAVYNSPLHF
TGCGCCAGCAGCTTGGAATTGGGGGCGGTTTATAATTCACCCCTCCACTTT
>TRBV10-2|TRBJ2-5|TRBD1|-|15
CASSHLTGAGETQYF
TGCGCCAGCAGCCACCTGACAGGGGCGGGGGAGACCCAGTACTTC
>TRBV6-5|TRBJ1-3|TRBD1|-|15
CASSYATGSGNTIYF
TGTGCCAGCAGTTACGCGACAGGGTCTGGAAACACCATATATTTT
>TRBV6-4|TRBJ2-5|-|-|13
CARPRGAGETQYF
TGTGCCAGACCTCGGGGGGCCGGAGAGACCCAGTACTTC
>TRBV11-3|TRBJ1-1|-|-|17
CASSFDGGRAFSPEAFF
TGTGCCAGCAGCTTCGATGGGGGCCGGGCCTTTAGCCCTGAAGCTTTCTTT
>TRBV19|TRBJ2-1|-|-|13
CASSRFGDNEQFF
TGTGCCAGTAGTCGTTTCGGGGACAATGAGCAGTTCTTC
>TRBV13|TRBJ2-7|-|-|12
CASTIRGAEQYF
TGTGCCAGCACTATAAGAGGTGCCGAGCAGTACTTC
>TRBV2|TRBJ2-7|-|-|13
CASSLSTGLEQYF
TGTGCCAGCAGCCTCAGTACAGGGCTCGAGCAGTACTTC
>TRBV5-1|TRBJ1-2|TRBD1|-|13
CASSPGQLAGYTF
TGCGCCAGCAGCCCGGGACAGTTGGCTGGCTACACCTTC
>TRBV7-8|TRBJ1-1|-|once|15
CASSLNWQGYTEAFF
TGTGCCAGCAGCTTGAACTGGCAGGGTTACACTGAAGCTTTCTTT
>TRBV29-1|TRBJ2-3|-|-|13
CSGGGIYTDTQYF
TGCAGCGGTGGCGGGATATACACAGATACGCAGTATTTT
>TRBV10-3|TRBJ2-7|-|-|12
CAIRPGGYEQYF
TGTGCCATCCGGCCCGGGGGTTACGAGCAGTACTTC
>TRBV30|TRBJ1-5|-|-|13
CAWSPQPHQPQHF
TGTGCCTGGAGTCCACAGCCACATCAGCCCCAGCATTTT
>TRBV7-8|TRBJ2-7|-|-|17
CASSKNDPRGSIYEQYF
TGTGCCAGCAGTAAAAATGACCCCCGAGGGAGCATCTACGAGCAGTACTTC
>TRBV5-4|TRBJ1-2|-|-|12
CASSRAGYGYTF
TGTGCCAGCAGCCGGGCGGGGTATGGCTACACCTTC
>TRBV2|TRBJ2-2|-|-|17
CASSAPVRRQSTGELFF
TGTGCCAGCAGTGCTCCTGTTAGGCGACAGTCCACCGGGGAGCTGTTTTTT
>TRBV30|TRBJ1-3|-|-|15
CAWSAPLWSSNTIYF
TGTGCCTGGAGCGCCCCTTTGTGGAGTAGCAACACCATATATTTT
>TRBV19|TRBJ1-1|TRBD1|few|15
CASSVLDRVGTEAFF
TGTGCCAGTAGTGTACTCGACAGGGTAGGCACTGAAGCTTTCTTT
>TRBV4-1|TRBJ2-1|TRBD2|-|19
CASSLTGLAGGTAYNEQFF
TGCGCCAGCAGCTTAACAGGGCTAGCGGGAGGGACTGCCTACAATGAGCAGTTCTTC
>TRBV4-1|TRBJ2-7|TRBD2|-|15
CASSHLSGPGYEQYF
TGCGCCAGCAGCCATCTTAGCGGGCCTGGCTACGAGCAGTACTTC
>TRBV4-3|TRBJ1-6|TRBD1|-|16
CASSQTGWDPNSPLHF
TGCGCCAGCAGCCAGACAGGGTGGGACCCGAATTCACCCCTCCACTTT
>TRBV10-3|TRBJ1-2|-|few|13
CASRDRDNYGYTF
TGTGCCTCACGCGATCGAGATAACTATGGCTACACCTTC
>TRBV7-3|TRBJ2-1|-|-|12
CASSLTLNEQFF
TGTGCCAGCAGCTTAACGCTAAATGAGCAGTTCTTC
>TRBV29-1|TRBJ1-2|TRBD1|-|18
CSVVSRTGGNGANYGYTF
TGCAGCGTTGTATCCAGGACAGGGGGCAATGGAGCTAACTATGGCTACACCTTC
>TRBV10-3|TRBJ2-1|TRBD2|-|14
CASSPGGGEVEQFF
TGTGCCAGCTCCCCCGGCGGGGGGGAGGTTGAGCAGTTCTTC
>TRBV5-1|TRBJ1-4|-|-|15
CASSRQGTAGEKLFF
TGCGCCAGCAGCCGCCAGGGGACGGCTGGTGAAAAACTGTTTTTT
>TRBV9|TRBJ2-1|TRBD2|-|15
CASSPGTSENNEQFF
TGTGCCAGCAGCCCGGGGACTAGCGAAAACAATGAGCAGTTCTTC
>TRBV7-9|TRBJ1-3|-|-|15
CASSSGPYTGNTIYF
TGTGCCAGCAGCTCAGGCCCCTATACCGGAAACACCATATATTTT
>TRBV11-3|TRBJ2-7|-|-|13
CASSADSGYEQYF
TGTGCCAGCAGCGCCGACTCGGGGTACGAGCAGTACTTC
>TRBV5-1|TRBJ1-2|TRBD1|-|14
CASSLRQGEAGYTF
TGCGCCAGCAGCTTGCGACAGGGGGAGGCTGGCTACACCTTC